A single sample gave rise to the 16 T cell receptor beta chains below, sequenced in a study of OX40 agonist ivuxolimab in advanced cancers. The repertoire was sequenced with immunoSEQ multiplex PCR; TCRdb's copy has only in-frame clones and lacks some. Among 35,000 to 50,000 clones listed, more than 75% were seen once. The source material was CD4+ or CD8+ T cells sorted from blood, sampled in a trial of the OX40 agonist ivuxolimab. The receptors were gathered from an adult with an advanced solid tumor such as melanoma, head and neck, liver or kidney cancer.

The chain has TRBV5-8 and TRBJ1-1; tentative D call: TRBD1 (5 bases). Germline V gene lookup returns CDR1 SGHTS and CDR2 YDEGEE. Trimming took 0 bases from V and 1 from J, leaving 10 bases between them. This CDR3 is built from 15 residues. DNA of the CDR3: TGTGCCAGCAGCTTGGTCGGAAGGGGGAACACTGAAGCTTTCTTT. Residues: CASSLVGRGNTEAFF.

The V gene is TRBV7-6, the J gene TRBJ1-2; possibly TRBD1 for D (5 bases). Between the trimmed V and J ends, which lost 4 bases and 2 bases, there was a span of 14 bases. Germline V lookup: CDR1 SGHVS, CDR2 FNYEAQ. CDR3 size: 15 residues. Written as DNA, the CDR3 is TGTGCCAGCAGCTCTTCAGGGACTCAAAACTATGGCTACACCTTC. This gives the protein CASSSSGTQNYGYTF. The full variable domain, completed using reference TRBV7-6 and TRBJ1-2, is GAGVSQSPRYKVTKRGQDVALRCDPISGHVSLYWYRQALGQGPEFLTYFNYEAQQDKSGLPNDRFSAERPEGSISTLTIQRTEQRDSAMYRCASSSSGTQNYGYTFGSGTRLTVV.

The chain combines TRBV19 with TRBJ2-1; D is ambiguous. Germline CDR1 and CDR2: LNHDA and SQIVND (reference sequence). Trimming removed 0 bases from V and 8 bases from J, with 5 bases in between. The CDR3 length is 12 residues. The CDR3 is CASSIDPYEQFF. The DNA for the CDR3 is TGTGCCAGTAGTATAGATCCATATGAGCAGTTCTTC.

The rearrangement uses TRBV5-1 and TRBJ2-5; D tentatively reads TRBD1 or TRBD2 (6 bases each). The CDR3 has 17 residues. From germline, CDR1 is SGHRS and CDR2 YFSETQ. Trimming cost V 0 bases and J 1 base, with 16 bases left between them. In DNA form, the CDR3 reads TGCGCCAGCAGCTTGGGAGGGGGGCTGGAGGCCCAAGAGACCCAGTACTTC. Protein product: CASSLGGGLEAQETQYF. The entire variable domain, with the rest obtained from reference TRBV5-1 and TRBJ2-5, is as follows: KAGVTQTPRYLIKTRGQQVTLSCSPISGHRSVSWYQQTPGQGLQFLFEYFSETQRNKGNFPGRFSGRQFSNSRSEMNVSTLELGDSALYLCASSLGGGLEAQETQYFGPGTRLLVL.

This chain links TRBV11-2 with TRBJ2-5, with 13 bases lining up with TRBD2. Trimming took 0 bases from V and 4 from J; bases not matched to a gene: 11. Looked up from germline, CDR1 is SGHAT and CDR2 is FQNNGV. This CDR3 has 19 amino acids. CDR3 region: CASSLDLLAGGLGRETQYF. The CDR3 nucleotides read TGTGCCAGCAGCTTAGATCTACTAGCGGGAGGGCTGGGGCGAGAGACCCAGTACTTC. The full variable domain, in which reference TRBV11-2 and TRBJ2-5 provide the parts outside the CDR3, is EAGVAQSPRYKIIEKRQSVAFWCNPISGHATLYWYQQILGQGPKLLIQFQNNGVVDDSQLPKDRFSAERLKGVDSTLKIQPAKLEDSAVYLCASSLDLLAGGLGRETQYFGPGTRLLVL.

This rearrangement joins TRBV15 to TRBJ1-1, with D maybe TRBD1 (5 bases). V lost 4 bases to trimming and J lost 1 base, with 10 bases between them. Germline CDR1 LNHNV, CDR2 YYDKDF (reference sequence). The CDR3 is 14 residues long. CDR3 coding DNA: TGTGCCACCAGCATGGGACGGTGGAACACTGAAGCTTTCTTT. Protein: CATSMGRWNTEAFF.

The chain carries TRBV28 and TRBJ2-1, with 14 bases fitting TRBD2. This CDR3 contains 17 residues. Germline CDR1 and CDR2: MDHEN and SYDVKM. With V trimmed by 5 bases and J by 6 bases, 9 bases remained unmatched. In nucleotides, the CDR3 is TGTGCCAGCAGTATCCTGACTAGCGGGAGGGGGGGCAATGAGCAGTTCTTC. Amino acids: CASSILTSGRGGNEQFF.

This chain uses TRBV30 with TRBJ1-5, with D uncertain. The CDR3 is made up of 15 amino acids. The germline V gene encodes CDR1 GTSNPN and CDR2 SVGIG (reference sequence). Trimming stripped 5 bases from V and 1 base from J, with 15 bases between. The CDR3, as DNA: TGTGCCTGGCTCTCCGTACGGGTGAGCAATCAGCCCCAGCATTTT. This sequence encodes CAWLSVRVSNQPQHF.

This chain connects TRBV4-1 to TRBJ2-3, with unresolved D. Germline CDR1 reads MGHRA; CDR2 reads YSYEKL. The CDR3 is 13 amino acids. V was pared by 5 bases and J by 1 base, with 7 bases between. The CDR3 DNA is TGCGCCAGCAGCAACGCAGGCACAGATACGCAGTATTTT. Translation: CASSNAGTDTQYF.

The rearrangement joins TRBV27 to TRBJ1-1, with unresolved D. The V gene lost 2 bases and the J gene lost 4 bases, with 11 bases spanning the gap. Germline loops: CDR1 MNHEY, CDR2 SMNVEV (reference sequence). The CDR3 is 14 amino acids. CDR3 loop: CASSLSGGSTEAFF. CDR3 in DNA: TGTGCCAGCAGTTTAAGCGGCGGGAGCACTGAAGCTTTCTTT.

This clone was recorded once. V is TRBV28 and J is TRBJ1-1, with D hard to call. Germline lookup yields CDR1 MDHEN and CDR2 SYDVKM. The CDR3 runs 15 residues. V shed 2 bases and J shed 1 base, with 11 bases lying between them. The CDR3 is CASSLTGSSNTEAFF. The CDR3 DNA follows: TGTGCCAGCAGTTTAACGGGGTCCTCGAACACTGAAGCTTTCTTT.

The chain employs TRBV7-8 and TRBJ2-1; D gene ambiguous. Looked up from germline, CDR1 is SGHVS and CDR2 is FQNEAQ. The germline V and J ends were trimmed by 2 bases and 4 bases, with 6 bases remaining between them. CDR3 size: 13 residues. This chain's CDR3 is CASSLMQYNEQFF. CDR3 DNA: TGTGCCAGCAGCTTAATGCAATACAATGAGCAGTTCTTC.

The chain links TRBV4-1 to TRBJ1-2; D gene uncertain. Germline V gene data show CDR1 as MGHRA and CDR2 as YSYEKL. The CDR3 is 14 residues long. Between the trimmed V and J ends, which lost 1 base and 4 bases, there was a span of 10 bases. The CDR3 spells CASSQVEGVYGYTF. In DNA form, the CDR3 reads TGCGCCAGCAGCCAAGTCGAGGGTGTCTATGGCTACACCTTC.

The table lists this clone with a few counts. The chain carries TRBV4-1 and TRBJ1-5; no definite D call. CDR3 size: 15 residues. V was pared by 1 base and J by 2 bases, with 9 bases between. The germline V gene encodes CDR1 MGHRA and CDR2 YSYEKL. The CDR3 DNA follows: TGCGCCAGCAGCCAAGGTGAGGCAGGCAATCAGCCCCAGCATTTT. Its translation is CASSQGEAGNQPQHF.

The count of this clone is one. J is TRBJ2-5 and V is TRBV4-1; D tentatively reads TRBD1 or TRBD2 (5 bases each). V was cut by 2 bases and J by 5 bases, with 9 bases left in between. The CDR3 runs to 13 residues. Germline CDR1 MGHRA, CDR2 YSYEKL. CDR3 amino acids: CASSQPWGETQYF. DNA for the CDR3: TGCGCCAGCAGCCAACCTTGGGGGGAGACCCAGTACTTC.

The chain has TRBV28 and TRBJ2-1, with unresolved D. Deletions cut 4 bases from V and 4 bases from J, with 2 bases between. The germline V gene has CDR1 MDHEN and CDR2 SYDVKM. The CDR3 length is 11 residues. The CDR3 is CASSWYNEQFF. The CDR3 bases are TGTGCCAGCAGTTGGTACAATGAGCAGTTCTTC.